The clone carrying this T cell receptor (beta chain) appeared a single time. The source of the sample is a study of blood T cell repertoires in COVID-19. The CDR3 has 16 amino acids. V lost 3 bases to trimming and J lost 4 bases, with 15 bases between them. Germline lookup yields CDR1 KGHDR and CDR2 SFDVKD. Sequencing was performed with immunoSEQ multiplex PCR; in TCRdb, only in-frame clones are kept and a portion is missing. This repertoire shows approximately 300,000 clones, approximately 86% found once; its top ten account for less than 3%. The rearrangement links TRBV24-1 to TRBJ2-1; a possible D gene is TRBD2 (6 bases). Sequenced sample: PBMCs or T cells enriched from blood (not recorded which). This TCR was sampled from a woman under 30 who had recovered from COVID-19. The CDR3 loop reads CATSDPSDIRYNEQFF. The CDR3 region has the DNA TGTGCCACCAGTGATCCTAGCGATATAAGATACAATGAGCAGTTCTTC.